This T cell receptor (beta chain) was identified during a study of low-dose radiotherapy and immunotherapy resistance in tumors. Overall study: Cohort 2's total reached 13 Gy over 26 weeks, at 1 Gy per fraction every two weeks. The study administered intravenous cyclophosphamide at 200 mg/m2 every two weeks, one day ahead of radiation and immunotherapy. Aspirin was administered orally at 300 mg daily for four cycles, commencing on cycle 1 day 1.

Within the sample, this clonotype is medium-sized. TRAV- and TRBV-specific primers were used for first-strand cDNA, which covered alpha and beta chains. TCRs were amplified for approximately 22 PCR cycles with a constant-region primer and V-primer adapter. TCRdb reanalysed the reads using MiXCR and keeps one entry per CDR3 protein. The repertoire has just under 10,000 distinct CDR3 sequences, roughly 42% of them found once; the top ten carry roughly 6.2%. V trimming: 6 bases; J trimming: 5 bases; junction bases outside the gene matches: 12. This CDR3 is built from 16 residues. Eligibility criteria specified advanced solid malignancies devoid of tumor-infiltrating lymphocytes.

V is TRBV12-3 or TRBV12-4 and J is TRBJ2-1, with 8 bases fitting TRBD2. The receptor comes from a human donor with advanced metastatic prostate, ovarian, gallbladder or colorectal cancer (not recorded which). This table probably holds off-target reads from a library built for another chain. DNA for the CDR3: TGTGCCAGCAGCCTCGGGATAGCGGGAATACACAATGAGCAGTTCTTC. As protein: CASSLGIAGIHNEQFF.